The T cell receptor (beta chain) under discussion was sequenced for a study of shared clonotypes between healthy human individuals. General study results and limits: A small donor pool kept down the genetic and exposure-history diversity that was represented.

Regarding this clone: Its target is unknown.

Those who donated, Caucasian adults without exception, all lived in Nashville, Tennessee. The team ran DNA from unsorted PBMCs on ten immunoSEQ deep assay plates for sequencing. The repertoire was sequenced with immunoSEQ multiplex PCR; TCRdb's copy has only in-frame clones and lacks some. The sample shows 450,000 to 650,000 clones, 70% to 80% of them seen only once. The sample taken for sequencing was PBMCs. This TCR came from a woman aged 40 to 49 in good health. Some clones in this sample may be carry-over from other donors' samples.

CDR3 bases: TGTGCCATCCCGGCAGATACGCAGTATTTT. It codes for CAIPADTQYF. The chain employs TRBV6-5 and TRBJ2-3; no definite D call. Germline CDR1 and CDR2: MNHEY and SVGAGI. V gave up 10 bases and J gave up 4 bases, with 6 bases separating them. The length of the CDR3 is 10 residues.